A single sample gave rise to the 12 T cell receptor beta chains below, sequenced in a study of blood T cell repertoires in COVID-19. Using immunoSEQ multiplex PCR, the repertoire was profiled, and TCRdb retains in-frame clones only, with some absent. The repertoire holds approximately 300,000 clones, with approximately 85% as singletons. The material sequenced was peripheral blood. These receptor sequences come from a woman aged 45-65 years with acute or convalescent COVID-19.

The CDR3 DNA follows: TGTGCCAGCAGGGGAATAACAGGGAATTCACCCCTCCACTTT. Amino acids: CASRGITGNSPLHF. The chain couples TRBV28 to TRBJ1-6, with D possibly TRBD1 on 6 matching bases. Trimming removed 6 bases at V and 7 bases at J, with 13 bases between. Germline values: CDR1 MDHEN, CDR2 SYDVKM. The CDR3 has 14 residues.

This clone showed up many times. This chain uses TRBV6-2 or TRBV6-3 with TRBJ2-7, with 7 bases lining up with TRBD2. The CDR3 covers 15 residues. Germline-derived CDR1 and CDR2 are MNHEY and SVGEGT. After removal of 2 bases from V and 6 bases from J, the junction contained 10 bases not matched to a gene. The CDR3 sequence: CASSYAGERDLEQYF. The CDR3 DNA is TGTGCCAGCAGTTACGCGGGAGAGCGGGATCTCGAGCAGTACTTC.

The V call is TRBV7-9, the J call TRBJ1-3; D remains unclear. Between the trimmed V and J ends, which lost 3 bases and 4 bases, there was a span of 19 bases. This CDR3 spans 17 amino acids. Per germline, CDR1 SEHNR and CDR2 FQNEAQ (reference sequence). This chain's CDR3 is CASSLGYGRATGNTIYF. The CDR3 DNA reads TGTGCCAGCAGCTTGGGGTATGGGAGGGCGACCGGAAACACCATATATTTT.

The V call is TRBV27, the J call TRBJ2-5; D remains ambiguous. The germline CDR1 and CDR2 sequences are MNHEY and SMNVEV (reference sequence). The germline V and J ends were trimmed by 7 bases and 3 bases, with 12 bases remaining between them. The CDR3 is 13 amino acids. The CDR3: CASNRAREETQYF. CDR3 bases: TGTGCCAGCAATCGTGCACGCGAAGAGACCCAGTACTTC.

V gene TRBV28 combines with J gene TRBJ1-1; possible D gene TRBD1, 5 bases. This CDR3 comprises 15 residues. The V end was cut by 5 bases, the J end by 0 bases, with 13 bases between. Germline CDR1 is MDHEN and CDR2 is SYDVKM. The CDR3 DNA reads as TGTGCCAGCAGTCTACCCGACAGAGTGAACACTGAAGCTTTCTTT. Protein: CASSLPDRVNTEAFF.

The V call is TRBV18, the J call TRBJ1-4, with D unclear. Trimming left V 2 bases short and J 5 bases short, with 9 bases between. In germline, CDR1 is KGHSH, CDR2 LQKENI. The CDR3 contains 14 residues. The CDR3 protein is CASSPGLGNEKLFF. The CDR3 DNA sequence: TGTGCCAGCTCACCAGGGCTTGGGAATGAAAAACTGTTTTTT.

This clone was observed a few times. The CDR3 sequence is CASRDSGRISYEQYF. CDR3 DNA: TGTGCCAGCAGGGATAGCGGGAGAATCAGCTACGAGCAGTACTTC. V usage is TRBV6-5 and J usage is TRBJ2-7, with 9 bases lining up with TRBD2. V lost 6 bases, J lost 3 bases, and 9 bases stayed unmatched. The CDR3 contains 15 residues. The germline V gene encodes CDR1 MNHEY and CDR2 SVGAGI.

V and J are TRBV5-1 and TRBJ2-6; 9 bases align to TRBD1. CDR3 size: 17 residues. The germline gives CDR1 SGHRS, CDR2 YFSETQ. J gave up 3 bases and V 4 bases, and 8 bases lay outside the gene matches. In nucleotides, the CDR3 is TGCGCCAGCAGCGGCGGACAGGGGATTGGTGGGGCCAACGTCCTGACTTTC. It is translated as CASSGGQGIGGANVLTF.

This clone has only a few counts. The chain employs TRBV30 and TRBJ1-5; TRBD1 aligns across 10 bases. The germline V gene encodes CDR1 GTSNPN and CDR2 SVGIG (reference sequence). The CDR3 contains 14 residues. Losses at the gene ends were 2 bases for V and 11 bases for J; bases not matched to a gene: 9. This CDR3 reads CAWSKLGTGVAQHF. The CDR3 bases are TGTGCCTGGAGTAAGTTGGGGACAGGGGTAGCCCAGCATTTT.

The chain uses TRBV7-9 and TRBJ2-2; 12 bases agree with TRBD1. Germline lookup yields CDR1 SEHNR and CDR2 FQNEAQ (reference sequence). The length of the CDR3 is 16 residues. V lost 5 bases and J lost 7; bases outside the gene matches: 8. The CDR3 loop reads CASSAPGTGGSGELFF. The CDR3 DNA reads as TGTGCCAGCAGCGCCCCCGGGACAGGGGGCAGCGGGGAGCTGTTTTTT. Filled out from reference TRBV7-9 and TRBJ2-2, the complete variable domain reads DTGVSQNPRHKITKRGQNVTFRCDPISEHNRLYWYRQTLGQGPEFLTYFQNEAQLEKSRLLSDRFSAERPKGSFSTLEIQRTEQGDSAMYLCASSAPGTGGSGELFFGEGSRLTVL.

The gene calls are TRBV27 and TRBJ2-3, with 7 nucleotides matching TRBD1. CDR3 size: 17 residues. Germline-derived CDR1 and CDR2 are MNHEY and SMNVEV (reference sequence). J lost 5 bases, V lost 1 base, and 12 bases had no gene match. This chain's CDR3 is CASSLWGTRGQGDTQYF. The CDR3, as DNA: TGTGCCAGCAGTTTATGGGGGACGAGGGGGCAGGGAGATACGCAGTATTTT.

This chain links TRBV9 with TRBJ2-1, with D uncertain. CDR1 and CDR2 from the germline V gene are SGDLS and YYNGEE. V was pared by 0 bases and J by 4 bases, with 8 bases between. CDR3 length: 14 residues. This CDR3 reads CASSVAQRYNEQFF. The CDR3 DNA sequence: TGTGCCAGCAGCGTAGCTCAACGGTACAATGAGCAGTTCTTC.